This T cell receptor beta chain was sequenced during a study of blood T cell repertoires in COVID-19. On the study more broadly: Some COVID-19 samples were acute and others convalescent; all came from the United States, Italy and Spain. T cells, B-cell-depleted T cells, or PBMCs provided the cDNA or gDNA that served as material.

This clone appeared once. CDR1 is LGHDT, CDR2 YNNKEL, per germline (reference sequence). V lost 0 bases and J lost 3, with 12 bases in between. This CDR3 has 17 residues. In the original workflow: Amplified reference gene primers provided the basis for estimating nucleated cell counts. Profiling relied on immunoSEQ multiplex PCR, and the TCRdb table lists in-frame clones only, not all of them. Clone size and V and J calls were adopted from that table, with D and trimming inferred from the DNA. The sample contains tens of thousands of clones, approximately 91% of which appear only once. The sequence came from a woman aged 45-60 years with active or convalescent COVID-19. V and J are TRBV3-1 (or the pseudogene TRBV3-2) and TRBJ2-6, with D maybe TRBD2 (6 bases). Sample: peripheral blood. The DNA of the CDR3 is TGTGCCAGCAGCCAAGATTATGGGGGAGGTGGGGCCAACGTCCTGACTTTC. It is translated as CASSQDYGGGGANVLTF.